Sequencing of this T cell receptor (beta chain) was carried out in a study of technical replicates of blood from several donors. There are 14 residues in the CDR3. The table lists this clone with a count of one. Using immunoSEQ multiplex PCR, the repertoire was profiled, and TCRdb retains in-frame clones only, with some absent. The sample records under 75,000 clones, around 92% being singletons. This TCR derives from a human donor in good health. Some clones in this sample may be carry-over from other donors' samples. The chain is built from TRBV21-1 and TRBJ1-3. TRBV21-1 has pseudogene status. Sequenced: PBMCs. DNA for the CDR3: TGTGCCAGCAGCTCGTACGGCTCTGGAAACACCATATATTTT. It yields the protein CASSSYGSGNTIYF.